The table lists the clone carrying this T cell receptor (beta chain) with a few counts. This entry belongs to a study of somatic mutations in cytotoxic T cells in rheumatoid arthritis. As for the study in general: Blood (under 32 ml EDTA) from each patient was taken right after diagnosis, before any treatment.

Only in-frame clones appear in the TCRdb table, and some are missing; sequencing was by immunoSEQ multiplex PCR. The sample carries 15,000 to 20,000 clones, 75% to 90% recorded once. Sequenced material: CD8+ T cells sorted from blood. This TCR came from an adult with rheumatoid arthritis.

In nucleotides, the CDR3 is TGTGCCAGCAGTGAAAATGCGGAGGGGTACGTACGGGCTTTCTTT. It codes for CASSENAEGYVRAFF. The rearrangement joins TRBV6-1 to TRBJ1-1; possibly TRBD1 for D (5 bases). CDR1 MNHNS and CDR2 SASEGT come from the germline V gene. The CDR3 spans 15 residues. V gave up 2 bases and J gave up 11 bases, with 21 bases separating them.